This T cell receptor beta chain derives from a study of blood T cell repertoires in COVID-19. About the research overall: Italy, Spain and the United States were the sources of the convalescent and acute COVID-19 samples. PBMCs, B-cell-depleted T cells, or T cells provided the cDNA or gDNA that made up the material.

In the authors' workflow: The assay estimated nucleated cells by amplifying reference gene primers. TCRdb's copy holds only in-frame clones and misses some; the assay was immunoSEQ multiplex PCR. For V, J and clone size, that table is used; D and trimming come from the DNA. The table shows about 180,000 clones, with about 86% occurring only once. CDR1 and CDR2 from the germline V gene are MNHEY and SVGEGT. The CDR3 is 13 residues long. V lost 4 bases, J lost 4 bases, and 10 bases lay in between. The TCR originated in a man aged 50-60 years with active or convalescent COVID-19. Sequencing was performed on peripheral blood. This chain links TRBV6-2 or TRBV6-3 with TRBJ1-2; D gene unclear. The CDR3 DNA is TGTGCCAGCAGTTCCGGGTCCTTCTATGGCTACACCTTC. It translates to CASSSGSFYGYTF.